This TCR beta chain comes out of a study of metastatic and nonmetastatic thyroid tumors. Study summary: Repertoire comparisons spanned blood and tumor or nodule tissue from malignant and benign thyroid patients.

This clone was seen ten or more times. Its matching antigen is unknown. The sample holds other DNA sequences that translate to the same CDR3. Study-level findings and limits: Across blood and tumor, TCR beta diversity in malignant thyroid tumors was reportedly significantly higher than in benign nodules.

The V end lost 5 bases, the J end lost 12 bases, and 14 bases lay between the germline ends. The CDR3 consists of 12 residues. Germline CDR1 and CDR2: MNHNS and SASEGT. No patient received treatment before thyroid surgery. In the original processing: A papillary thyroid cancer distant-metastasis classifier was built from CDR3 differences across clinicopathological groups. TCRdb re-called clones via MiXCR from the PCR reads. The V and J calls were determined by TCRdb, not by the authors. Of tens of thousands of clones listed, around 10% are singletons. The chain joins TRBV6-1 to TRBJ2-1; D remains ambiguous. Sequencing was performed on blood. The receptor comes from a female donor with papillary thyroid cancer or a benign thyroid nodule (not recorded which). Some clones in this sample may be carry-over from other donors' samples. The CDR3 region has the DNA TGTGCCAGCAGTACCCCGCTCAATCTGCAGTTCTTC. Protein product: CASSTPLNLQFF.